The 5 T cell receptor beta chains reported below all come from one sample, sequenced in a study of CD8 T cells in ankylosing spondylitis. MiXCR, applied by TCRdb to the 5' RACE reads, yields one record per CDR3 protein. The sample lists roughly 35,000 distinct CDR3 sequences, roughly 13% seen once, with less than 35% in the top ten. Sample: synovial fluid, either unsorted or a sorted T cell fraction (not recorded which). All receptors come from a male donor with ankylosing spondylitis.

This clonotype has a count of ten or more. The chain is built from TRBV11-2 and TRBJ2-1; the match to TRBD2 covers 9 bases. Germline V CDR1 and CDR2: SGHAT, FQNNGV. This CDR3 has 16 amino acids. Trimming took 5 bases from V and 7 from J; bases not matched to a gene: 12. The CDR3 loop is CASSIATSGQGNEQFF. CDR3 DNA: TGTGCCAGCAGCATCGCGACTAGCGGCCAGGGAAATGAGCAGTTCTTC.

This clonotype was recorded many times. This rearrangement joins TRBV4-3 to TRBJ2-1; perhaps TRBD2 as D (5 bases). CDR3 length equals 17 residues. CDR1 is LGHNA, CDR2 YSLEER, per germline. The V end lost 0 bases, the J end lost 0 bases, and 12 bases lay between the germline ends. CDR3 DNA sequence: TGCGCCAGCAGCCAAGACTTAGCGACCCGCTCCTACAATGAGCAGTTCTTC. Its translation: CASSQDLATRSYNEQFF.

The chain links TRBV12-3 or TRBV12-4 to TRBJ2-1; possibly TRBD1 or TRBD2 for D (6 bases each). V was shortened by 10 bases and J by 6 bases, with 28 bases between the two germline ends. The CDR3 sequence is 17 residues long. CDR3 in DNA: TGTGCCACCTCCAAAGAAGGGGGGCGGGGTTGGTGCAATGAGCAGTTCTTC. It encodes CATSKEGGRGWCNEQFF.

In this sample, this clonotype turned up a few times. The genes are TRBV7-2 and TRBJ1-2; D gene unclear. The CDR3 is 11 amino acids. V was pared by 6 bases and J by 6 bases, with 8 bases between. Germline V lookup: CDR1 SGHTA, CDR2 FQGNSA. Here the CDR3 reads CASRVGNGYTF. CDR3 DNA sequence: TGTGCCAGCAGAGTCGGGAATGGCTACACCTTC.

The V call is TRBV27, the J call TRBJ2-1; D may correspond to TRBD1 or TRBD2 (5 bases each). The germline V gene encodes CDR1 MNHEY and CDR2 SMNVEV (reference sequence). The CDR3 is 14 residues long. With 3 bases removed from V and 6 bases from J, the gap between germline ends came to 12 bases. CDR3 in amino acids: CASSFRDGVNEQFF. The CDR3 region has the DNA TGTGCCAGCAGTTTCCGGGACGGCGTCAATGAGCAGTTCTTC.